This T cell receptor (beta chain) came from a study of blood T cell repertoires in COVID-19. Study details: COVID-19 samples, acute and convalescent, were from the United States, Italy and Spain.

Germline lookup yields CDR1 SGHNT and CDR2 YYREEE (reference sequence). Trimming took off 2 bases at V and 0 bases at J, with 14 bases between the two ends. The CDR3 spans 16 residues. In the original workflow: Estimation of nucleated cell counts was performed using reference gene primer amplification. Using immunoSEQ multiplex PCR, the repertoire was profiled, and TCRdb retains in-frame clones only, with some absent. For V, J and clone size, that table is used; D and trimming come from the DNA. This sample yields around 230,000 clones, of which around 90% are seen a single time; about a tenth belongs to the top ten. The age range of participants was 18 to 89 years, with residence in about two dozen US areas. Clinical histories supplied by participants themselves formed the basis of cohort assignment.

The chain employs TRBV5-4 and TRBJ1-2, with a weak D call TRBD1 (6 bases). Source material: PBMCs or T cells enriched from blood (not recorded which). This receptor was obtained from a man aged 18-30 years with acute COVID-19. The CDR3 coding sequence is TGTGCCAGCAGCTTCGGAAGGGGGGGCACTAACTATGGCTACACCTTC. It yields the protein CASSFGRGGTNYGYTF.